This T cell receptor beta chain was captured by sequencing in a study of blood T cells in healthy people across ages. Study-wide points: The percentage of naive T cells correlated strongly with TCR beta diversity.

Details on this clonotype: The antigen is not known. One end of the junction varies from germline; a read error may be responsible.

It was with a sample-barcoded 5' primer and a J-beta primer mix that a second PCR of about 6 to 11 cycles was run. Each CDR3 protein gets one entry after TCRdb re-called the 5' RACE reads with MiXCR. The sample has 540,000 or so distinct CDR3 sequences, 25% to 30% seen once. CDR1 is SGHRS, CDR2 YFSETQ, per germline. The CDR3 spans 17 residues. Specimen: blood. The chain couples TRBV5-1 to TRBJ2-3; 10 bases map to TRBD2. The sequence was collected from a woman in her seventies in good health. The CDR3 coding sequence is TGCGCCAGCAGCTCTTTAGGGATCAGCGGGGGGGCTAATACACAGTATTTT. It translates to CASSSLGISGGANTQYF.